This T cell receptor (beta chain) was documented in a study of CD8+ T cells in alopecia areata. Study background: Patients in the treated group were given tofacitinib by mouth, 5 to 10 mg twice a day.

Trimming pared 5 bases from V and 1 base from J, leaving 7 bases between. Per germline, CDR1 SEHNR and CDR2 FQNEAQ (reference sequence). The CDR3 runs to 13 residues. The table lists this clone with a count of one. The target antigen is unknown. The treatment: oral pan-JAK inhibitor, 5-10 mg twice daily. RNA, once extracted, was reverse transcribed into cDNA for use as the sequencing template. The data were produced by immunoSEQ multiplex PCR, yet TCRdb's version contains in-frame clones alone and is incomplete. Of 95,000 to 100,000 clones listed, 60% to 75% were seen once; the top ten hold 15% to 17%. Broader study findings: Many expanded lesional clones persisted in scalp and blood during tofacitinib treatment.

V and J are TRBV7-9 and TRBJ2-3; D is perhaps TRBD2 (5 bases). This clonotype was obtained from a human donor with alopecia areata. The source was CD8+ T cells sorted from blood, collected at week 4, from a patient treated with tofacitinib. DNA for the CDR3: TGTGCCAGCAGCCTTAGCGGCACAGATACGCAGTATTTT. It translates to CASSLSGTDTQYF.